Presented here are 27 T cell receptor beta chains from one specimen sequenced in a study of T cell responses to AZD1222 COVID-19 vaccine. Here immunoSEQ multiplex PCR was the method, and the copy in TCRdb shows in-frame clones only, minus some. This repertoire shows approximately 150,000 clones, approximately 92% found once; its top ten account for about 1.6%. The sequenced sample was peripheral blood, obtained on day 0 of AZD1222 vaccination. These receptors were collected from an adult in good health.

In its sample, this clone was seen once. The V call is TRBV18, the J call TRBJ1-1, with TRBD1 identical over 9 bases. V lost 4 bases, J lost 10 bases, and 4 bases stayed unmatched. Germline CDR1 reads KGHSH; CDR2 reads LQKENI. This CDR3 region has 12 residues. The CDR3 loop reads CASSRDRVVAFF. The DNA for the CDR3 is TGTGCCAGCTCACGGGACAGGGTAGTAGCTTTCTTT.

CDR3 sequence: CASSLTGTGGYGYTF. DNA of the CDR3: TGTGCCAGCAGCTTAACCGGGACAGGGGGCTATGGCTACACCTTC. The V and J genes are TRBV7-9 and TRBJ1-2, with 11 bases aligning to TRBD1. There are 15 residues in the CDR3. Germline lookup yields CDR1 SEHNR and CDR2 FQNEAQ (reference sequence). V was clipped by 2 bases and J by 4 bases; unmatched bases: 3.

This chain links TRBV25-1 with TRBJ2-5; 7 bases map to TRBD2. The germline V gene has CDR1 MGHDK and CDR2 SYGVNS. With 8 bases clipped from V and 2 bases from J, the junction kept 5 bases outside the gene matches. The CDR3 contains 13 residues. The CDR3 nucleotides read TGTGCCAGCGCCCCCGGGGGGCAAGAGACCCAGTACTTC. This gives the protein CASAPGGQETQYF.

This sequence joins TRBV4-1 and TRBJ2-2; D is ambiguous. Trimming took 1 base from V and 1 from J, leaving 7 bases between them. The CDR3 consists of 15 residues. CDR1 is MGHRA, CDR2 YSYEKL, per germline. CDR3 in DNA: TGCGCCAGCAGCCAAGCAGGCAGGAACACCGGGGAGCTGTTTTTT. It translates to CASSQAGRNTGELFF.

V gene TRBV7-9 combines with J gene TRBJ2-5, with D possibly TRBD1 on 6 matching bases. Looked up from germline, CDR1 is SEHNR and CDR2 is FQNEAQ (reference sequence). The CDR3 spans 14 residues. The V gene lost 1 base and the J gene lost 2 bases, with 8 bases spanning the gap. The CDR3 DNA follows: TGTGCCAGCAGCTTAGGGCAGGGGCAAGAGACCCAGTACTTC. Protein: CASSLGQGQETQYF.

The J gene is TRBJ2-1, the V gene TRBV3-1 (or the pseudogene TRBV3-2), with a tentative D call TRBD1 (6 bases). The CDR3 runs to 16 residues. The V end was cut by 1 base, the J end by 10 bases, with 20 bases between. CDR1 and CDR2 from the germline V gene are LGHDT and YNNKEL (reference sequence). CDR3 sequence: CASSQGRGTGQKEQFF. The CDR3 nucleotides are TGTGCCAGCAGCCAAGGGCGAGGCACAGGGCAAAAGGAGCAGTTCTTC.

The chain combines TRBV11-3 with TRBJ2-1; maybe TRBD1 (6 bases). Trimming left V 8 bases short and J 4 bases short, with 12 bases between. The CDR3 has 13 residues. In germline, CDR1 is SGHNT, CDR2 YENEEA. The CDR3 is CASSGQGYNEQFF. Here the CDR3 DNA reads TGTGCCAGCTCAGGGCAGGGGTACAATGAGCAGTTCTTC.

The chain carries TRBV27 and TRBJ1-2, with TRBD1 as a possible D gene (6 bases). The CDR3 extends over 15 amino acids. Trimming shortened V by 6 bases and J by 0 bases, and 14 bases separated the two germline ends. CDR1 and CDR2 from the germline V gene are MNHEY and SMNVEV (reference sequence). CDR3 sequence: CASRPARQANYGYTF. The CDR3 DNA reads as TGTGCCAGCAGGCCCGCCAGACAGGCTAACTATGGCTACACCTTC.

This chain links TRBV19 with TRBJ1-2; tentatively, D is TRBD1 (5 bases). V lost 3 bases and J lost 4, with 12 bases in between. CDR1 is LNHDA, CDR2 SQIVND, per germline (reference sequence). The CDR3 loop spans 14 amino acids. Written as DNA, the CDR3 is TGTGCCAGTAGTATTACGGGGCCGCCCTATGGCTACACCTTC. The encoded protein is CASSITGPPYGYTF.

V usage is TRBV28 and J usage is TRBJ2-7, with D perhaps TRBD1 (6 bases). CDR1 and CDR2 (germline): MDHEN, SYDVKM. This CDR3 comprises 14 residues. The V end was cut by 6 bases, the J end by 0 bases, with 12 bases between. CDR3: CASRSRDNSYEQYF. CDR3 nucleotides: TGTGCCAGCAGGTCCCGGGACAACTCCTACGAGCAGTACTTC.

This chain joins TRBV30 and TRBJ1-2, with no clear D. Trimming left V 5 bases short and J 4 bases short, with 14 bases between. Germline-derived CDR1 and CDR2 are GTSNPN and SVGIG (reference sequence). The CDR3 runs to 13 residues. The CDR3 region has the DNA TGTGCCTGGGGGATGGGAAACCTCTATGGCTACACCTTC. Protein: CAWGMGNLYGYTF.

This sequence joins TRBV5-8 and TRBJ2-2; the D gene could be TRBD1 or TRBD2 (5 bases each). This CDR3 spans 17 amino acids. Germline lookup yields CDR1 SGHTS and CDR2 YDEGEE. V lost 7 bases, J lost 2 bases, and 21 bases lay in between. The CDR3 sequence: CASLGAGLLLNTGELFF. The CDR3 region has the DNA TGTGCCAGCCTCGGGGCAGGACTCCTACTAAACACCGGGGAGCTGTTTTTT.

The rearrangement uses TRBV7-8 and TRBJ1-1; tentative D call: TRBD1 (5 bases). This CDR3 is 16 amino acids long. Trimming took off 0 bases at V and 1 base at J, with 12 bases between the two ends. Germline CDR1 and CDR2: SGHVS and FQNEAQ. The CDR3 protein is CASSLARGTKNTEAFF. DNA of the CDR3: TGTGCCAGCAGCTTAGCCCGCGGGACGAAGAACACTGAAGCTTTCTTT.

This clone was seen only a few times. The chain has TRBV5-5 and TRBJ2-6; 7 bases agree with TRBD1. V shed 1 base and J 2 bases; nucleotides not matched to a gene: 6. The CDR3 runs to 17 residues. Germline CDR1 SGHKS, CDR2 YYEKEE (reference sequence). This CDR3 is CASSLTLTGAGANVLTF. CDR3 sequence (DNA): TGTGCCAGCAGCTTGACCCTCACAGGGGCTGGGGCCAACGTCCTGACTTTC.

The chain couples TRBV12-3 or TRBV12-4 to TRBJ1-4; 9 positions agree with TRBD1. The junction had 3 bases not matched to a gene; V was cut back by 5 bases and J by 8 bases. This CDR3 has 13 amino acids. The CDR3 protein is CASSRTGEEKLFF. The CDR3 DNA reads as TGTGCCAGCAGTAGGACAGGGGAGGAAAAACTGTTTTTT.

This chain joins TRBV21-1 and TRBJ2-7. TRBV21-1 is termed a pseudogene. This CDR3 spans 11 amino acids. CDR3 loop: CASSNPKGQYF. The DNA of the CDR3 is TGTGCCAGCAGCAACCCCAAGGGGCAGTACTTC.

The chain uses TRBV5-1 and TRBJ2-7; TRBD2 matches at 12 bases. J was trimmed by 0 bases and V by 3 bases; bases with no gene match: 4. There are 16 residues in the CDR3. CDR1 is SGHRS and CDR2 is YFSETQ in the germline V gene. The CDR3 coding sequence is TGCGCCAGCAGCTCGGGGACTAGCGGGTCCTCCTACGAGCAGTACTTC. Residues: CASSSGTSGSSYEQYF.

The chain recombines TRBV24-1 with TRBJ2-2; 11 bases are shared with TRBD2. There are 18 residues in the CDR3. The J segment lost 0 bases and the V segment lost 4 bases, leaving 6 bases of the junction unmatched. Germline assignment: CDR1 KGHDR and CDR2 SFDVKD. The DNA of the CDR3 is TGTGCCACCAGTGACCATAGACTAGCGGGAACGAACACCGGGGAGCTGTTTTTT. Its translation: CATSDHRLAGTNTGELFF.

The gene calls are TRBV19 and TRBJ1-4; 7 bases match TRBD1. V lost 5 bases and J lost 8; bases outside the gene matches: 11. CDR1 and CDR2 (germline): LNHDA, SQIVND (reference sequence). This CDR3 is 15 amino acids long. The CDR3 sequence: CASSASGTVKEKLFF. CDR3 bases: TGTGCCAGTAGTGCCTCCGGGACAGTCAAGGAAAAACTGTTTTTT.

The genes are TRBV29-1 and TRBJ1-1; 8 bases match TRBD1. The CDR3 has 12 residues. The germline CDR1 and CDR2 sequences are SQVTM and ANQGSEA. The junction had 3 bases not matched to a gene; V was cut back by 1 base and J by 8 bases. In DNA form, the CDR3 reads TGCAGCGTTGAAGTTTGGGACAGGGAAGCTTTCTTT. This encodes CSVEVWDREAFF.

The CDR3 region has the DNA TGTGCCAGCAGTTTGGGGGGGGCCTATGGCTACACCTTC. Protein sequence: CASSLGGAYGYTF. The chain links TRBV12-3 or TRBV12-4 to TRBJ1-2, with D possibly matching TRBD1 (6 bases). The CDR3 length is 13 residues. V was pared by 3 bases and J by 4 bases, with 9 bases between.

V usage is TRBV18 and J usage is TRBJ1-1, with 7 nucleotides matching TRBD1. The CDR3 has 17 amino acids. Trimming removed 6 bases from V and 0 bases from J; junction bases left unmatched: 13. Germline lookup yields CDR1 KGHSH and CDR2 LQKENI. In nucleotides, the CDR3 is TGTGCCAGCTCCGGAGACAGGGAAGTGCTTATGAACACTGAAGCTTTCTTT. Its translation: CASSGDREVLMNTEAFF. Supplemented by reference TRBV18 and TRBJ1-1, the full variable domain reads NAGVMQNPRHLVRRRGQEARLRCSPMKGHSHVYWYRQLPEEGLKFMVYLQKENIIDESGMPKERFSAEFPKEGPSILRIQQVVRGDSAAYFCASSGDREVLMNTEAFFGQGTRLTVV.

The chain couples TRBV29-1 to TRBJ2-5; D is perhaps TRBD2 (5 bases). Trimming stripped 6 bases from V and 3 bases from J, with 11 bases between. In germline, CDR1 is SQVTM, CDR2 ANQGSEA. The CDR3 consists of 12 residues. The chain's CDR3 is CSVAVIKETQYF. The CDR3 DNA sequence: TGCAGCGTAGCGGTGATCAAAGAGACCCAGTACTTC.

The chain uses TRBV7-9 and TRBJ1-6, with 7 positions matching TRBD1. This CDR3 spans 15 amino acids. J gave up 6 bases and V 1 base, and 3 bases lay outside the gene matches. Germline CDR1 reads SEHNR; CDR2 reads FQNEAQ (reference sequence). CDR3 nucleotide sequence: TGTGCCAGCAGCTTAGGGGGACAGCTTAATTCACCCCTCCACTTT. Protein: CASSLGGQLNSPLHF.

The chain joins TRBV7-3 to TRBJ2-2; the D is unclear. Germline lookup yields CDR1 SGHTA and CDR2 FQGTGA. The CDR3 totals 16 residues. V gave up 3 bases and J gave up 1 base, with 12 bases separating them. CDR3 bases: TGTGCCAGCAGCTTGGCGAGAACAAGGAACACCGGGGAGCTGTTTTTT. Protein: CASSLARTRNTGELFF. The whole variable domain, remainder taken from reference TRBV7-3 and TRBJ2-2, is GAGVSQTPSNKVTEKGKYVELRCDPISGHTALYWYRQSLGQGPEFLIYFQGTGAADDSGLPNDRFFAVRPEGSVSTLKIQRTERGDSAVYLCASSLARTRNTGELFFGEGSRLTVL.

CDR3 nucleotide sequence: TGTGCCAGCAGCTTCGCGGGAGACGGCTACACCTTC. Its protein is CASSFAGDGYTF. This chain uses TRBV9 with TRBJ1-2; D not resolved. Germline V gene sequence: CDR1 SGDLS, CDR2 YYNGEE. The CDR3 sequence is 12 residues long. Trimming cost V 4 bases and J 8 bases, with 12 bases left between them.

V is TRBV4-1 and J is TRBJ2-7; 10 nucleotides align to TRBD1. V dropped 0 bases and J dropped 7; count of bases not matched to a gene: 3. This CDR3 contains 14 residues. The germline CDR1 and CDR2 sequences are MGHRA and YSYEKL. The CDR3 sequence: CASSQDDRGREQYF. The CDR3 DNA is TGCGCCAGCAGCCAAGATGACAGGGGGCGGGAGCAGTACTTC.